The 3 T cell receptor beta chains reported below all come from one sample, sequenced in a study of T cell repertoires in cytomegalovirus infection. No antigen has been identified for these receptors. TCRdb re-derived calls from the reads in MiXCR, one entry per CDR3 protein. The sample lists some 700,000 distinct CDR3 sequences; roughly 33% were seen once. Sequencing used cultured PBMCs, obtained from culture after CMV antigen stimulation. These receptors all come from a human donor in good health (CMV status not recorded). Some clones in this sample may be carry-over from other donors' samples.

In this sample, this clonotype turned up a few times. The chain couples TRBV3-1 to TRBJ2-7; D is ambiguous. The CDR3 loop spans 11 amino acids. Germline-derived CDR1 and CDR2 are LGHDT and YNNKEL (reference sequence). V was cut by 2 bases and J by 6 bases, with 5 bases left in between. CDR3 protein: CASSQLGEQYF. As DNA, the CDR3 is TGTGCCAGCAGCCAACTGGGCGAGCAGTACTTC.

In the case of this clonotype: The junction departs from the called germline gene at one end, perhaps through a read error. The gene calls are TRBV11-2 and TRBJ1-2; no reliable D call. The germline CDR1 and CDR2 sequences are SGHAT and FQNNGV. This CDR3 has 12 amino acids. The CDR3 loop is CANSFFSYGYTF. CDR3 coding DNA: TGTGCCAACAGCTTTTTTTCCTATGGCTACACCTTC.

The chain has TRBV27 and TRBJ2-7; D is uncertain. Germline assignment: CDR1 MNHEY and CDR2 SMNVEV (reference sequence). The V end lost 5 bases, the J end lost 8 bases, and 22 bases lay between the germline ends. The CDR3 runs to 15 residues. CDR3 sequence: CASSNRRDTPNKQYF. The CDR3 bases are TGTGCCAGCAGTAACCGTCGAGACACGCCTAACAAGCAGTACTTC.